A selection of T cell receptor beta chains follows, all from one sample in a study of T cell repertoires in cytomegalovirus infection. TCRdb analysed the reads with MiXCR anew, one entry per CDR3 protein. This sample has approximately 150,000 distinct CDR3 sequences, with approximately 17% found just once. The specimen was CD8+ T cells from PBMCs. The source of these receptors is a human donor in good health (CMV status not recorded). Some clones in this sample may be carry-over from other donors' samples. The CDR3 runs from the conserved cysteine through the conserved F or W. The D gene is left open where the match is weak. Size is stated for part of the rows, as once, few or many counts, or as a class when the clone is expanded.

CDR3 | DNA | size | J | V | D
CASSFHRTGGEMNTEAFF | TGTGCCAGCAGCTTTCATCGGACAGGGGGCGAGATGAACACTGAAGCTTTCTTT | few | TRBJ1-1 | TRBV7-3 | TRBD1
CASSQHGDEQYF | TGTGCCAGCAGCCAACATGGTGACGAGCAGTACTTC | few | TRBJ2-7 | TRBV7-9 | NA
CSLAFIFQREGSYEQYF | TGCAGCCTCGCGTTCATTTTTCAGCGGGAGGGCTCCTACGAGCAGTACTTC | few | TRBJ2-7 | TRBV29-1 | TRBD2
CASSPEAAKNIQYF | TGTGCCAGCAGCCCCGAGGCGGCCAAAAACATTCAGTACTTC | NA | TRBJ2-4 | TRBV9 | NA
CASSLSGPNTEAFF | TGTGCCAGCAGCTTGTCGGGTCCGAACACTGAAGCTTTCTTT | many | TRBJ1-1 | TRBV7-2 | NA
CASSLRAMNTEAFF | TGTGCCAGCAGCTTACGGGCCATGAACACTGAAGCTTTCTTT | few | TRBJ1-1 | TRBV7-9 | NA
CASSLAMTGAKNIQYF | TGTGCCAGCAGCTTAGCCATGACAGGCGCCAAAAACATTCAGTACTTC | many | TRBJ2-4 | TRBV7-8 | NA
CASSPSEDEQFF | TGTGCCAGCAGCCCTAGCGAGGATGAGCAGTTCTTC | NA | TRBJ2-1 | TRBV7-6 | NA
CASSRPTEAFF | TGTGCCAGCAGTCGCCCAACTGAAGCTTTCTTT | NA | TRBJ1-1 | TRBV6-1 | NA
CASSLAGGYREETQYF | TGTGCCAGCAGCTTAGCTGGAGGGTACAGGGAAGAGACCCAGTACTTC | many | TRBJ2-5 | TRBV7-2 | NA
CASSSGYEQFF | TGTGCCAGCTCCTCCGGCTATGAGCAGTTCTTC | NA | TRBJ2-1 | TRBV7-9 | NA
CASSPASGRFDTQYF | TGTGCCAGCAGCCCGGCTAGCGGGAGATTCGATACGCAGTATTTT | NA | TRBJ2-3 | TRBV11-2 | TRBD2
CASRTSSGANQETQYF | TGTGCCAGCAGGACCTCTAGCGGGGCGAACCAAGAGACCCAGTACTTC | NA | TRBJ2-5 | TRBV6-2/TRBV6-3 | TRBD2
CASSLSGGDEAFF | TGTGCCAGCAGTTTAAGTGGAGGGGATGAAGCTTTCTTT | few | TRBJ1-1 | TRBV28 | NA
CASSLTGASGNTIYF | TGTGCCAGCAGTTTAACAGGCGCCTCTGGAAACACCATATATTTT | few | TRBJ1-3 | TRBV28 | NA
CASSQTGQYTLYIQYF | TGTGCCAGCAGTCAGACCGGACAGTACACTTTATACATTCAGTACTTC | many | TRBJ2-4 | TRBV28 | NA
CSAPRLAGASLPPYEQYF | TGCAGTGCTCCAAGACTAGCGGGAGCATCACTACCTCCCTACGAGCAGTACTTC | few | TRBJ2-7 | TRBV20-1 | TRBD2
CASRPSGSYEQYF | TGTGCCAGCAGACCTAGCGGATCCTACGAGCAGTACTTC | NA | TRBJ2-7 | TRBV7-9 | TRBD2
CASDINGDSNTGELFF | TGTGCCAGCGACATTAACGGGGATTCGAACACCGGGGAGCTGTTTTTT | NA | TRBJ2-2 | TRBV12-3/TRBV12-4 | NA
CASSGGLRPREQFF | TGTGCCAGCAGTGGAGGACTCCGCCCCAGGGAGCAGTTCTTC | many | TRBJ2-1 | TRBV12-3/TRBV12-4 | NA
CASSYSGTGRSYEQYF | TGTGCCAGCAGTTACAGTGGGACAGGACGTTCCTACGAGCAGTACTTC | few | TRBJ2-7 | TRBV6-6 | TRBD1
CASSLRRGGDNEQFF | TGTGCCAGCAGCTTACGTCGGGGAGGGGACAATGAGCAGTTCTTC | NA | TRBJ2-1 | TRBV11-1 | TRBD2
CASSHFGVMNTEAFF | TGTGCCAGCAGCCATTTCGGGGTTATGAACACTGAAGCTTTCTTT | NA | TRBJ1-1 | TRBV14 | NA
CASSGGQGGQETQYF | TGTGCCAGCAGCGGAGGACAGGGTGGGCAAGAGACCCAGTACTTC | few | TRBJ2-5 | TRBV7-2 | TRBD1
CASSQTGEGYGYTF | TGTGCCAGCAGCCAGACAGGAGAGGGCTATGGCTACACCTTC | NA | TRBJ1-2 | TRBV7-8 | NA
CANTIGTEQYF | TGTGCCAACACGATCGGGACAGAGCAGTATTTT | NA | TRBJ2-3 | TRBV2 | TRBD1
CATSAQGDTEAFF | TGTGCCACCAGCGCCCAAGGAGACACTGAAGCTTTCTTT | few | TRBJ1-1 | TRBV15 | NA
CASSLGTGPFYEQYF | TGTGCCAGCAGCTTAGGAACAGGGCCTTTCTACGAGCAGTACTTC | many | TRBJ2-7 | TRBV7-2 | NA
CASSEAGGGTDTQYF | TGTGCCAGCAGTGAAGCGGGGGGGGGGACAGATACGCAGTATTTT | NA | TRBJ2-3 | TRBV2 | TRBD2
CASIPGQGYNEQFF | TGTGCCAGCATACCGGGACAGGGGTACAATGAGCAGTTCTTC | NA | TRBJ2-1 | TRBV12-3/TRBV12-4 | TRBD1
CASRLDSGTSSYNERFF | TGTGCCAGCAGACTGGATAGCGGGACGAGCTCCTACAATGAGCGGTTCTTC | NA | TRBJ2-1 | TRBV6-2/TRBV6-3 | TRBD2
CASSYGRKGYTF | TGTGCCAGCAGTTATGGAAGGAAAGGCTACACCTTC | few | TRBJ1-2 | TRBV6-2/TRBV6-3 | NA
CSGTSGGYEQYF | TGCTCGGGGACTAGCGGTGGCTACGAGCAGTACTTC | NA | TRBJ2-7 | TRBV29-1 | TRBD2
CASSFTAGDGYTF | TGTGCCAGCAGCTTCACCGCGGGGGATGGCTACACCTTC | many | TRBJ1-2 | TRBV7-8 | NA
CASSKNMNTEAFF | TGTGCCAGCAGCAAAAACATGAACACTGAAGCTTTCTTT | few | TRBJ1-1 | TRBV7-2 | NA
CASSLEERSGPYGYTF | TGTGCCAGCAGCTTAGAGGAAAGGTCCGGGCCTTATGGCTACACCTTC | few | TRBJ1-2 | TRBV13 | NA
CASSFPELAGPGRQYF | TGTGCCAGCAGCTTTCCGGAGCTAGCGGGGCCTGGGAGACAGTACTTC | NA | TRBJ2-7 | TRBV5-6 | TRBD2
CASSSRKGGRDGYTF | TGTGCCAGCAGCTCCCGGAAGGGAGGGCGAGATGGCTACACCTTC | NA | TRBJ1-2 | TRBV7-2 | NA
CASSQEATPSVRQFF | TGTGCCAGCAGCCAAGAAGCAACGCCGTCTGTTAGGCAGTTCTTC | NA | TRBJ2-1 | TRBV4-2 | NA
CASSLELAGTGELFF | TGTGCCAGCAGCTTAGAGCTAGCGGGGACCGGGGAGCTGTTTTTT | NA | TRBJ2-2 | TRBV7-6 | TRBD2
CASGQGVTEAFF | TGTGCTAGCGGACAGGGAGTGACTGAAGCTTTCTTT | NA | TRBJ1-1 | TRBV12-5 | TRBD1
CASSPLSFKGQGASGELFF | TGTGCCAGCAGCCCCCTCTCCTTTAAGGGACAGGGGGCTTCTGGGGAGCTGTTTTTT | many | TRBJ2-2 | TRBV7-6 | TRBD1
CASSFLALAGNEQFF | TGTGCCAGCAGCTTCTTGGCACTAGCTGGAAATGAGCAGTTCTTC | few | TRBJ2-1 | TRBV12-3/TRBV12-4 | NA
CASSTRDSLSYEQYF | TGTGCCAGCAGCACCCGGGACAGCCTCTCCTACGAGCAGTACTTC | few | TRBJ2-7 | TRBV7-2 | TRBD1
CASSLGLGKGYTF | TGTGCCAGCAGCTTAGGGCTGGGTAAGGGCTACACCTTC | NA | TRBJ1-2 | TRBV7-2 | NA